Listed below are T cell receptor beta chains from one sample, sequenced in a study of Graves' ophthalmopathy and Graves' hyperthyroidism. MiXCR, run by TCRdb on the multiplex PCR reads, gives a single entry per CDR3 protein. The sample records hundreds of thousands of distinct CDR3 sequences, around 15% being singletons. The sequenced sample consisted of blood. These receptors were collected from a woman in her twenties or thirties with Graves' ophthalmopathy. Each CDR3 is given with its conserved first and last residue. D genes are given only for firm matches. The size field is filled for only some rows; it gives once, few, many or a size class.

cdr3_nt,cdr3_aa,v_call,d_call,clone_size,j_call
TGTGCCAGCAGCCTGGGGGGTTGGTCCTACGAGCAGTACTTC,CASSLGGWSYEQYF,TRBV12-3/TRBV12-4,.,many,TRBJ2-7
TGCGCCAGCAGCGAATCACAGGGGGGTAGCTCCTACGAGCAGTACTTC,CASSESQGGSSYEQYF,TRBV5-1,TRBD1,many,TRBJ2-7
TGTGCCAGCTCACCTACAGGTCTCAATCAGCCCCAGCATTTT,CASSPTGLNQPQHF,TRBV18,.,few,TRBJ1-5
TGTGCCAGCAGTTTAGTTCGGGGACCCAATTCACCCCTCCACTTT,CASSLVRGPNSPLHF,TRBV12-3/TRBV12-4,.,many,TRBJ1-6
TGTGCCAGCAGTGATGCGGGAGGCTACGAGCAGTACTTC,CASSDAGGYEQYF,TRBV12-3/TRBV12-4,TRBD2,many,TRBJ2-7
TGTGCCAGTAGCCCCTTGGGACAGAATCAGCCCCAGCATTTT,CASSPLGQNQPQHF,TRBV19,TRBD1,many,TRBJ1-5
TGTGCCAGCAGACTCTACAATGAGCAGTTCTTC,CASRLYNEQFF,TRBV27,.,few,TRBJ2-1
TGTGCCAGCAGTTGGACAGGGAGGGATGGCTACACCTTC,CASSWTGRDGYTF,TRBV6-2/TRBV6-3,TRBD1,many,TRBJ1-2
TGTGCCAGCAGTGAATGGGCAGGGGATGGCTACACCTTC,CASSEWAGDGYTF,TRBV25-1,.,many,TRBJ1-2
TGCAGTGCTAGAGGGGCGCAGGGGCGGAACGAGCAGTACTTC,CSARGAQGRNEQYF,TRBV20-1,.,few,TRBJ2-7
TGTGCCAGCAGCCCCTCGACCGGGGAGCTGTTTTTT,CASSPSTGELFF,TRBV12-3/TRBV12-4,.,many,TRBJ2-2
TGTGCCATCACAAAGGCGGGAGGGCCTGGCTACGAGCAGTACTTC,CAITKAGGPGYEQYF,TRBV10-3,TRBD2,once,TRBJ2-7
TGTGCCAGCAGTTTTGGGCGATATCAGCGGGGCAATCAGCCCCAGCATTTT,CASSFGRYQRGNQPQHF,TRBV28,.,many,TRBJ1-5
TGTGCCAGCAGCCCTAGCGGGTTCTCCTACGAGCAGTACTTC,CASSPSGFSYEQYF,TRBV7-2,TRBD2,many,TRBJ2-7
TGTGCCAGCAGTGAACAGGGTATTAACTATGGCTACACCTTC,CASSEQGINYGYTF,TRBV6-1,.,many,TRBJ1-2
TGTGCCAGCAGTTTCTTAGGGGGGAGAGAGACCCAGTACTTC,CASSFLGGRETQYF,TRBV28,.,many,TRBJ2-5
TGTGCCAGCAGTGAAGCGTGGAGGGAGGAACAGCCCCAGCATTTT,CASSEAWREEQPQHF,TRBV2,.,many,TRBJ1-5
TGTGCCTGGAGTAGGGGCAGAAACACCGGGGAGCTGTTTTTT,CAWSRGRNTGELFF,TRBV30,.,few,TRBJ2-2
TGCGCCAGCAGCCAAGATTGGCCTTTACTTTTAATTGATGGCTACACCTTC,CASSQDWPLLLIDGYTF,TRBV4-1,.,many,TRBJ1-2
TGCGCCAGCAGCCCGGGCCTAGTCTCCGAGCAGTACTTC,CASSPGLVSEQYF,TRBV4-1,.,many,TRBJ2-7
TGTGCCAGCAGCTCTAGATCCAGGGGGGAGACCCAGTACTTC,CASSSRSRGETQYF,TRBV7-2,TRBD1,many,TRBJ2-5
TGCGCCAGCAGCGAACCCGGGGCCCGATACGGCTACACCTTC,CASSEPGARYGYTF,TRBV5-1,.,many,TRBJ1-2
TGTGCCAGCAGGTCACAGTCGGATTATGGCTACACCTTC,CASRSQSDYGYTF,TRBV28,.,many,TRBJ1-2
TGCGCCAGCAGCCTTGATACAGGGATCCGTGAAGCTTTCTTT,CASSLDTGIREAFF,TRBV5-1,.,.,TRBJ1-1
TGTGCCAGCAGCCATGCCGGGGCCTCCTACGAGCAGTACTTC,CASSHAGASYEQYF,TRBV7-9,.,.,TRBJ2-7
TGTGCCAGTAGTATTCGGAAAAACATTCAGTACTTC,CASSIRKNIQYF,TRBV19,.,.,TRBJ2-4
TGCAGTGCTAGAGGAGCGGGGGAGAGAGAGACCCAGTACTTC,CSARGAGERETQYF,TRBV20-1,TRBD2,many,TRBJ2-5
TGTGCCAGCAGACAGGGGAACTCTGGAAACACCATATATTTT,CASRQGNSGNTIYF,TRBV28,TRBD1,many,TRBJ1-3
TGTGCCAGCAGTAGGGGACCTTCTTTCGAGCAGTACTTC,CASSRGPSFEQYF,TRBV6-2/TRBV6-3,.,many,TRBJ2-7
TGTGCCAGCAGCTGGGGGACAGGCTATTCCTACGAGCAGTACTTC,CASSWGTGYSYEQYF,TRBV27,TRBD1,many,TRBJ2-7
TGTGCCAGCAGTGGGACAGGAACTCAGCCCCAGCATTTT,CASSGTGTQPQHF,TRBV27,TRBD1,many,TRBJ1-5
TGTGCCAGCAGTTACTCCTACATGGAGGGGAACACTGAAGCTTTCTTT,CASSYSYMEGNTEAFF,TRBV28,.,large,TRBJ1-1
TGCAGCGTCCACCCCGGGACAGGACTTGAAGCTTTCTTT,CSVHPGTGLEAFF,TRBV29-1,TRBD1,many,TRBJ1-1
TGTGCCAGCAGCTTAGCGCGCCCCTACGAGCAGTACTTC,CASSLARPYEQYF,TRBV7-8,.,many,TRBJ2-7
TGTGCCAGCAAACAGCAGGGGGCGATTAATTCACCCCTCCACTTT,CASKQQGAINSPLHF,TRBV6-1,TRBD1,many,TRBJ1-6
TGTGCCACCAGTGATCAGGGGGCCGGCGGGGAGCTGTTTTTT,CATSDQGAGGELFF,TRBV24-1,TRBD1,.,TRBJ2-2
TGCGCCAGCAGCCATGGCCGCCACGAGCAGTACTTC,CASSHGRHEQYF,TRBV5-1,.,many,TRBJ2-7